This T cell receptor (beta chain) was documented in a study of blood T cell repertoires in COVID-19. Across the study: Sites across the United States, Italy and Spain contributed samples from acute and convalescent COVID-19. T cells, B-cell-depleted T cells, or PBMCs supplied cDNA or gDNA.

Original processing methods: It was from reference gene primer amplification that nucleated cell counts were estimated. Measured with immunoSEQ multiplex PCR; TCRdb has only the in-frame clones, and not every one. V and J calls plus clone size are reproduced from that table; the DNA served to infer D and trimming. This repertoire shows some 240,000 clones, around 83% found once; its top ten account for about 8.9%. The sequence derives from a man between 45 and 60 years old with active or convalescent COVID-19. The sequenced sample was peripheral blood.

This CDR3 is CASSLSGGRNGYTF. CDR3 sequence (DNA): TGCGCCAGCAGCTTGTCGGGGGGGCGGAATGGCTACACCTTC. The chain combines TRBV5-1 with TRBJ1-2; TRBD1 might be the D (6 bases). V lost 1 base and J lost 6, with 13 bases in between. This CDR3 region has 14 residues. CDR1 and CDR2 (germline): SGHRS, YFSETQ.